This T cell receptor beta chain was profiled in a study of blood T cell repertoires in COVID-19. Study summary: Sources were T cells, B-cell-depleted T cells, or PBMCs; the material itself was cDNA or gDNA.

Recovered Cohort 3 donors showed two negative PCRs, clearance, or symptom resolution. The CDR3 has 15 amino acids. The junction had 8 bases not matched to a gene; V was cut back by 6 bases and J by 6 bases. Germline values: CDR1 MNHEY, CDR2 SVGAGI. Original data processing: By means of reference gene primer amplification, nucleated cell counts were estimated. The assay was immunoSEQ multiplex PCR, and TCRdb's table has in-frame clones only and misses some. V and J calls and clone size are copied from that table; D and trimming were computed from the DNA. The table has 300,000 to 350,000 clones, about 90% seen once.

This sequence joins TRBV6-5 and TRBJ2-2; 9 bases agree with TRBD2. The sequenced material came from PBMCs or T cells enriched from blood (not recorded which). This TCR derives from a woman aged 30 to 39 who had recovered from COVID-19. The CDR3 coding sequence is TGTGCCAGCAGCAGTAGCGGGGGTCCCCCCGGGGAGCTGTTTTTT. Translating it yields CASSSSGGPPGELFF.